Given below is one T cell receptor (beta chain) in context. Its antigen is unknown. The data were obtained in a study of OX40 agonist ivuxolimab in advanced cancers. Overall study results and limits: By week 6 at 0.1 to 3.0 mg/kg, blood CD4+ and CD8+ T cells had expanded clonally.

Generated by immunoSEQ multiplex PCR, the TCRdb table keeps only in-frame clones and is missing some. This table holds 65,000 to 95,000 clones, around four fifths found once. Sequenced material: CD4+ or CD8+ T cells sorted from blood, taken in a trial of the OX40 agonist ivuxolimab. The TCR was taken from an adult with an advanced solid tumor such as melanoma, head and neck, liver or kidney cancer.

CDR3 sequence reads: CASSIPQGLEAFF. The CDR3 DNA sequence: TGTGCCAGTAGTATACCACAGGGACTGGAAGCTTTCTTT. The chain recombines TRBV19 with TRBJ1-1; D might be TRBD1 (6 bases). CDR1 LNHDA and CDR2 SQIVND come from the germline V gene (reference sequence). V dropped 2 bases and J dropped 8 bases, with 12 bases sitting between them. The CDR3 covers 13 residues.